These 2 T cell receptor beta chains came from one sample sequenced in a study of cytomegalovirus exposure and HLA in healthy donors. Primers included in the PCR were 60 Vbeta and 13 Jbeta primers. This table comes from immunoSEQ multiplex PCR, and its TCRdb copy is limited to in-frame clones, with some not included. The data show approximately 140,000 clones, about four fifths seen once. Source material: PBMCs. These TCRs come from a man in his fifties in good health and CMV-seropositive.

This chain links TRBV11-2 with TRBJ2-7, with D possibly being TRBD1 (6 bases). CDR1 and CDR2 from the germline V gene are SGHAT and FQNNGV. The CDR3 covers 15 residues. Trimming removed 1 base from V and 0 bases from J, with 10 bases in between. The CDR3 DNA reads as TGTGCCAGCAGCTTAGGACAGGCTTCCTCCTACGAGCAGTACTTC. Translation gives CASSLGQASSYEQYF.

This clone was found once. The chain joins TRBV10-3 to TRBJ1-4; 9 nucleotides agree with TRBD1. The CDR3 spans 15 residues. CDR1 is ENHRY and CDR2 is SYGVKD in the germline V gene. The junction had 7 bases not matched to a gene; V was cut back by 3 bases and J by 8 bases. The CDR3 is CAISETQGAREKLFF. The DNA for the CDR3 is TGTGCCATCAGTGAAACACAGGGGGCCCGGGAAAAACTGTTTTTT.